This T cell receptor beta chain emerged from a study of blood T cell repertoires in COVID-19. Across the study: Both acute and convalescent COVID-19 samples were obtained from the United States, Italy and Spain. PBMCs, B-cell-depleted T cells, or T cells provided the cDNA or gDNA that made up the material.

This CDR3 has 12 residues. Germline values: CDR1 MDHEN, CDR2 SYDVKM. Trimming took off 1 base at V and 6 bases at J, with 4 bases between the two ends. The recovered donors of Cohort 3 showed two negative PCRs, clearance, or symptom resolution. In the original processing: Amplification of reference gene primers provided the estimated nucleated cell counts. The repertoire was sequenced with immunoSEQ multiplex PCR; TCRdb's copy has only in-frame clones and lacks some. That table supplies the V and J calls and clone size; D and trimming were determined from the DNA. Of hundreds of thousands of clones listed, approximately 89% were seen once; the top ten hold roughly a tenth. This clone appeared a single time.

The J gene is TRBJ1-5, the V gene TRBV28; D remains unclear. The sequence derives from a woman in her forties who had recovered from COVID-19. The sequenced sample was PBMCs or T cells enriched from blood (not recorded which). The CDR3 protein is CASSLYSQPQHF. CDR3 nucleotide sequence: TGTGCCAGCAGTTTATACAGTCAGCCCCAGCATTTT.